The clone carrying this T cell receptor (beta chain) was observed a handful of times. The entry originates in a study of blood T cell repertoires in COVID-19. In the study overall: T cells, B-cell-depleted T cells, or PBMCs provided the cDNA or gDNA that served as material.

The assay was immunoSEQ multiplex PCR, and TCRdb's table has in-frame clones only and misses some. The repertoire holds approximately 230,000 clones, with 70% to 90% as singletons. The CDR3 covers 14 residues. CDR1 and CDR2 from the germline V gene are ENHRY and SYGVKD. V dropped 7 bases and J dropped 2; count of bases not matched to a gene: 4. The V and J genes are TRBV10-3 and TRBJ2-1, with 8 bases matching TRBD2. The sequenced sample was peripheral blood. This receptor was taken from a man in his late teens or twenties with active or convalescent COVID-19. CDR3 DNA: TGTGCCATCAACATAGCGGGGCCCTACAATGAGCAGTTCTTC. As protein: CAINIAGPYNEQFF.